This T cell receptor (beta chain) is drawn from a study of CD8+ T cells in alopecia areata. Study information: Donor skin was harvested from 6-12-month-old C3H/HeJ mice with spontaneous alopecia and grafted onto roughly 6-10-week-old female C3H/HeJ recipients.

Extraction of RNA preceded its reverse transcription into cDNA, which served as the sequencing template. The assay was immunoSEQ multiplex PCR, and TCRdb's table has in-frame clones only and misses some. This sample comprises about 300,000 clones, none seen once only. A note on this clone: Antigen: not known. Any gene name here is a mouse gene name. Other DNA variants within this sample encode the same CDR3.

Cutaneous lymph node cells were pooled, and they were sorted using CD4, CD8alpha, NKG2D, NKG2ACE and other markers. Broader study findings: Although TCR sharing was seen in mice, sharing across patients was less clear, possibly for HLA-related reasons. Clonality exceeded that of normal scalp in lesional scalp, most notably in alopecia totalis/universalis.

This receptor was taken from a C3H/HeJ mouse with alopecia areata. For this mouse line, the MHC haplotype is H2-k. The sequenced sample consisted of CD4+ T cells sorted from a lymph node.

CDR3 amino acids: CASSPTGGAEQFF. The sequenced part of the CDR3 DNA is TGTGCCAGCAGCCCGACTGGGGGTGCT. This rearrangement joins TRBV5 to TRBJ2-1; 9 positions match TRBD2. The read terminates 4 residues ahead of where the CDR3 ends, so the germline J gene completes it. Losses at the gene ends were 4 bases for V and 6 bases for J; bases not matched to a gene: 1. This CDR3 is built from 13 residues. Per the germline V gene, CDR1 is LGHNA and CDR2 is YNLKQL (reference sequence).